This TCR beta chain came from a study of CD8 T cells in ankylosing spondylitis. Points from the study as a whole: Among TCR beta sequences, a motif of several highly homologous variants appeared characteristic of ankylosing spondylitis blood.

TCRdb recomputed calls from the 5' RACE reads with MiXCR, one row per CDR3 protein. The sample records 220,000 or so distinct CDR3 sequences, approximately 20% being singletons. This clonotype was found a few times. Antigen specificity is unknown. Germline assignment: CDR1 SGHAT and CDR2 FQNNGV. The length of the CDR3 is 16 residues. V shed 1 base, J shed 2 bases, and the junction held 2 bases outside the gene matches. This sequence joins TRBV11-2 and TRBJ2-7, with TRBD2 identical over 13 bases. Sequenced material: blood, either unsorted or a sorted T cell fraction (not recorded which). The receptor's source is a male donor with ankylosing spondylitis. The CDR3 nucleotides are TGTGCCAGCAGCTTAGCCACTAGCGGGAGGGCCTACGAGCAGTACTTC. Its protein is CASSLATSGRAYEQYF.